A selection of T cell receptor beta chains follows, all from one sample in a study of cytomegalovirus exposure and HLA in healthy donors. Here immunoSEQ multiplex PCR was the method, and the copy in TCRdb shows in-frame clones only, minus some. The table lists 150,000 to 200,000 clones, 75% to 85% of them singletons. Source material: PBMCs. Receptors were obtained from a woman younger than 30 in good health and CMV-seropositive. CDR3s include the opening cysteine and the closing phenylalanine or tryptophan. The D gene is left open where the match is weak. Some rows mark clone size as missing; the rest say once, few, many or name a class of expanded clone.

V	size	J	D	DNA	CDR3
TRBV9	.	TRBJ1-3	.	TGTGCCAGCAGCGAGTACAGAAACACCATATATTTT	CASSEYRNTIYF
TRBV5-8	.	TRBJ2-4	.	TGTGCCAGCAGCTTGGTGACACGGATAAACATTCAGTACTTC	CASSLVTRINIQYF
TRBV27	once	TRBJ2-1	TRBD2	TGTGCCAGCAGCCTAACCGGGACTAGCCCGGATAAGTTCTTC	CASSLTGTSPDKFF
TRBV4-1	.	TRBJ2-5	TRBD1	TGCGCCAGCAGCCCCCAGACAGGGGAAGAGACCCAGTACTTC	CASSPQTGEETQYF
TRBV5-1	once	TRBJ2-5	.	TGCGCCAGCAGCTTGCGGGTTCAGGGACAAGAGACCCAGTACTTC	CASSLRVQGQETQYF
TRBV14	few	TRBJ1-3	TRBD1	TGTGCCAGCAGCCAATACCGGGGACAGGGAAAGGCTGGAAACACCATATATTTT	CASSQYRGQGKAGNTIYF
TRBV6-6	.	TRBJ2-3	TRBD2	TGTGCCAGCAGTTACTCGGACGGGGGGGCGGATACGCAGTATTTT	CASSYSDGGADTQYF
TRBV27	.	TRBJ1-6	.	TGTGCCAGCAGACACGGTCTAGGAAATTCACCCCTCCACTTT	CASRHGLGNSPLHF
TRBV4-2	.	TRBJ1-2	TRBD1	TGTGCCAGCAGCCAGGCGGGACAGGGGGCAGATGGCTACACCTTC	CASSQAGQGADGYTF
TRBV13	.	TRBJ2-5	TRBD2	TGTGCCAGCAGCCTCCTTCTGGGACTAGCGGGGGAAGAGACCCAGTACTTC	CASSLLLGLAGEETQYF
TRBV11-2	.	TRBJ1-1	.	TGTGCCAGCAGCTTAGAAATAAACACTGAAGCTTTCTTT	CASSLEINTEAFF
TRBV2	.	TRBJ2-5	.	TGTGCGGGGGGGGCAGGGCAGCAGGAGACCCAGTACTTC	CAGGAGQQETQYF
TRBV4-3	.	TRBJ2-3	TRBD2	TGCGCCAGCAGCCAAGACGCGGGGGGCTGGACAGATACGCAGTATTTT	CASSQDAGGWTDTQYF
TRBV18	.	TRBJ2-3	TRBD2	TGTGCCAGCTCACCAATCGGGCCTAGCGGGGGGGTTTGGACAGATACGCAGTATTTT	CASSPIGPSGGVWTDTQYF
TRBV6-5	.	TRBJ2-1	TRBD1	TGTGCCAGCAGTTCTTGGGACAGGGTGAATGAGCAGTTCTTC	CASSSWDRVNEQFF
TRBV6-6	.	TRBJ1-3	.	TGTGCCAGCAACAACAGGGGAAACACCATATATTTT	CASNNRGNTIYF
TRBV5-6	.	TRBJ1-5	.	TGTGCCAGCAGCTTGGACCGGGGTCAGCCCCAGCATTTT	CASSLDRGQPQHF
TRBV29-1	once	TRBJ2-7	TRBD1	TGCAGCGTTGTAGTTGAGGGGGCACCGTCCTACGAGCAGTACTTC	CSVVVEGAPSYEQYF
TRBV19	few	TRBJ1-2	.	TGTGCCAGTAGTGGGGACTTAGTCCATGGCTACACCTTC	CASSGDLVHGYTF
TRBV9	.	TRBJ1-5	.	TGTGCCAGCAGCCCATCCCCAAATCAGCCCCAGCATTTT	CASSPSPNQPQHF
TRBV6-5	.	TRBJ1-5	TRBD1	TGTGCCAGCAGACCGACAGGGGGCTATCAGCCCCAGCATTTT	CASRPTGGYQPQHF
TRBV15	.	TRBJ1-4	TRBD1	TGTGCCACCAGCACGATGGACAGGCCGGGATATGAAAAACTGTTTTTT	CATSTMDRPGYEKLFF
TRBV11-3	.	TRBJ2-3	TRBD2	TGTGCCAGCAGCCTAGCGGGGGACACAGATACGCAGTATTTT	CASSLAGDTDTQYF
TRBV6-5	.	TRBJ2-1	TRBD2	TGTGCCAGCAGACCTCCGGGGGGGCGGAACGAGCAGTTCTTC	CASRPPGGRNEQFF
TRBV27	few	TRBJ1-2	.	TGTGCCAGCAGTTTGACAGCTAACTATGGCTACACCTTC	CASSLTANYGYTF
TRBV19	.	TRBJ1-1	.	TGTGCCAGTACTGGGGAGATGAACACTGAAGCTTTCTTT	CASTGEMNTEAFF
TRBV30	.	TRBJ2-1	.	TGTGCCTGGAGTATCGGGACTGGAAACAATGAGCAGTTCTTC	CAWSIGTGNNEQFF
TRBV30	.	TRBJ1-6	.	TGTGCCTGGAGCAGCGGGCTGGGGGTTGAGGGTTCACCCCTCCACTTT	CAWSSGLGVEGSPLHF
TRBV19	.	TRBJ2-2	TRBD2	TGTGCCAGTAGTATCATAGCGGGGATTAACACCGGGGAGCTGTTTTTT	CASSIIAGINTGELFF